These 18 T cell receptor beta chains share one sample of origin, sequenced in a study of Graves' ophthalmopathy and Graves' hyperthyroidism. Amplified TCR beta CDR3 regions were obtained using RNA transcripts as template. HTBI-primed RT-PCR formed the first round, and a multiplex PCR formed the second. TCRdb re-called the multiplex PCR reads through MiXCR, storing one row per CDR3 protein. The table shows about 400,000 distinct CDR3 sequences, with around 18% occurring only once. The specimen sequenced was peripheral blood. The receptors come from a woman between 18 and 29 years old with Graves' ophthalmopathy.

At least ten counts were recorded for this clonotype. This sequence joins TRBV28 and TRBJ2-7; D is ambiguous. In germline, CDR1 is MDHEN, CDR2 SYDVKM. V was shortened by 4 bases and J by 3 bases, with 16 bases between the two germline ends. The CDR3 is made up of 15 amino acids. This CDR3 reads CASSSLKFPYYEQYF. The DNA of the CDR3 is TGTGCCAGCAGTTCTCTTAAGTTCCCCTACTACGAGCAGTACTTC.

In its sample, this clonotype was seen many times. The genes are TRBV12-3 or TRBV12-4 and TRBJ2-7; 11 nucleotides align to TRBD1. This CDR3 has 14 amino acids. V was pared by 1 base and J by 5 bases, with 1 base of the junction left unmatched. The CDR3 region is CASSLGTGGNEQYF. CDR3 bases: TGTGCCAGCAGTTTAGGGACAGGGGGCAACGAGCAGTACTTC.

The V call is TRBV27, the J call TRBJ1-5; D perhaps matches TRBD1 (6 bases). Germline V gives CDR1 MNHEY, CDR2 SMNVEV (reference sequence). The CDR3 contains 17 residues. The V end lost 3 bases, the J end lost 3 bases, and 18 bases lay between the germline ends. Here the CDR3 DNA reads TGTGCCAGCAGTTTGGTCCCCCTTACAGGGAACAATCAGCCCCAGCATTTT. Residues: CASSLVPLTGNNQPQHF.

This chain connects TRBV6-5 to TRBJ2-5; 13 bases are shared with TRBD2. V trimming: 2 bases; J trimming: 2 bases; junction bases outside the gene matches: 8. In germline, CDR1 is MNHEY, CDR2 SVGAGI. The CDR3 totals 18 residues. The CDR3 sequence is CASSYGTSGRARQETQYF. The CDR3, as DNA: TGTGCCAGCAGTTACGGTACTAGCGGGAGGGCCCGGCAAGAGACCCAGTACTTC.

At least ten counts were recorded for this clonotype. The chain recombines TRBV11-1 with TRBJ2-7; D is ambiguous. V was trimmed by 1 base and J by 2 bases, leaving 21 bases between them. Per germline, CDR1 SGHAT and CDR2 FQDESV (reference sequence). The length of the CDR3 is 18 residues. For the CDR3, the DNA is TGTGCCAGCAGCTTAGTGTCAGGCCCTTACTTTAACACCTACGAGCAGTACTTC. This codes for CASSLVSGPYFNTYEQYF.

In this sample, this clonotype turned up a few times. This chain's CDR3 is CASSQEAGNQNQPQHF. CDR3 in DNA: TGTGCCAGCAGCCAAGAAGCGGGGAACCAAAATCAGCCCCAGCATTTT. The genes are TRBV4-2 and TRBJ1-5, with D uncertain. Per the germline V gene, CDR1 is LGHNA and CDR2 is YNFKEQ. Trimming took 0 bases from V and 4 from J, leaving 13 bases between them. This CDR3 has 16 residues.

In this sample, this clonotype turned up many times. A junction boundary mismatches the germline segment, possibly from a read error. Here the CDR3 DNA reads TGTGCCAGCAGTCGAGGGAGTCCTAACTTC. It yields the protein CASSRGSPNF. V usage is TRBV28 and J usage is TRBJ2-7; tentative D call: TRBD2 (5 bases). This CDR3 contains 10 residues. Germline V CDR1 and CDR2: MDHEN, SYDVKM.

Ten or more counts support this clonotype. CDR3 amino acids: CSHNGNSNTEQYF. The CDR3 DNA is TGCAGCCACAATGGTAATTCAAACACCGAGCAGTACTTC. This chain uses TRBV29-1 with TRBJ2-7, with D unclear. The CDR3 has 13 amino acids. V was trimmed by 8 bases and J by 6 bases, leaving 20 bases between them. CDR1 is SQVTM and CDR2 is ANQGSEA in the germline V gene.

In this sample, this clonotype turned up a few times. This chain's CDR3 is CASTTPKTSNYGYTF. In DNA form, the CDR3 reads TGTGCCAGCACCACCCCAAAAACCTCCAACTATGGCTACACCTTC. This chain uses TRBV7-9 with TRBJ1-2, with unresolved D. Trimming stripped 7 bases from V and 2 bases from J, with 17 bases between. CDR1 SEHNR and CDR2 FQNEAQ come from the germline V gene (reference sequence). The CDR3 covers 15 residues.

This clonotype has a count of ten or more. The chain carries TRBV28 and TRBJ2-5; D may be TRBD1 (5 bases). The CDR3 runs 15 residues. Germline lookup yields CDR1 MDHEN and CDR2 SYDVKM. Trimming took off 6 bases at V and 1 base at J, with 15 bases between the two ends. The CDR3 sequence: CASSRVFGAQETQYF. The DNA for the CDR3 is TGTGCCAGCAGCCGTGTTTTTGGGGCCCAAGAGACCCAGTACTTC.

The table lists this clonotype with many counts. The chain is built from TRBV19 and TRBJ1-5, with 7 nucleotides matching TRBD1. The CDR3 sequence is 16 residues long. V shed 7 bases and J 3 bases; nucleotides not matched to a gene: 12. Per germline, CDR1 LNHDA and CDR2 SQIVND (reference sequence). The CDR3 region has the DNA TGTGCCAGTATGATGATCCGGGACAGCTTCAATCAGCCCCAGCATTTT. Protein sequence: CASMMIRDSFNQPQHF.

Many counts were recorded for this clonotype. The genes are TRBV19 and TRBJ2-2, with 7 positions matching TRBD1. The germline V gene encodes CDR1 LNHDA and CDR2 SQIVND (reference sequence). This CDR3 contains 16 residues. V gave up 5 bases and J gave up 0 bases; unmatched junction bases: 6. CDR3 nucleotides: TGTGCCAGTAGTCATGGGACAGTCGCGAACACCGGGGAGCTGTTTTTT. Amino acid sequence: CASSHGTVANTGELFF. Filled out from reference TRBV19 and TRBJ2-2, the complete variable domain reads DGGITQSPKYLFRKEGQNVTLSCEQNLNHDAMYWYRQDPGQGLRLIYYSQIVNDFQKGDIAEGYSVSREKKESFPLTVTSAQKNPTAFYLCASSHGTVANTGELFFGEGSRLTVL.

The sample holds many counts of this clonotype. This chain joins TRBV11-3 and TRBJ1-1; 7 positions match TRBD1. CDR1 and CDR2 (germline): SGHNT, YENEEA. V lost 1 base and J lost 4; bases outside the gene matches: 18. CDR3 size: 19 residues. This CDR3 reads CASSLVFRQGFFLGTEAFF. CDR3 nucleotide sequence: TGTGCCAGCAGCTTAGTTTTCCGACAGGGATTTTTTTTAGGCACTGAAGCTTTCTTT.

This clonotype has a count of ten or more. The rearrangement joins TRBV30 to TRBJ2-7; TRBD1 agrees at 8 bases. V was pared by 5 bases and J by 2 bases, with 8 bases of the junction left unmatched. CDR1 GTSNPN and CDR2 SVGIG come from the germline V gene (reference sequence). There are 14 residues in the CDR3. The CDR3 DNA is TGTGCCTGGGCCCCGACAGGGGTAACCTACGAGCAGTACTTC. This encodes CAWAPTGVTYEQYF.

The J gene is TRBJ2-5, the V gene TRBV11-2; TRBD2 aligns across 9 bases. The CDR3 consists of 17 residues. After removal of 1 base from V and 2 bases from J, the junction contained 8 bases not matched to a gene. CDR1 is SGHAT and CDR2 is FQNNGV in the germline V gene. CDR3 bases: TGTGCCAGCAGCTTAGGGGCTAGCGGGGCGGTACAAGAGACCCAGTACTTC. Protein sequence: CASSLGASGAVQETQYF.

The sample holds many counts of this clonotype. The rearrangement joins TRBV6-1 to TRBJ2-7; weak D call: TRBD2 (5 bases). CDR3 length: 15 residues. Germline V lookup: CDR1 MNHNS, CDR2 SASEGT. Trimming stripped 6 bases from V and 6 bases from J, with 21 bases between. CDR3: CASSPRGIGELEQYF. The CDR3, as DNA: TGTGCCAGCAGCCCCCGGGGAATTGGGGAGCTCGAGCAGTACTTC.

V usage is TRBV29-1 and J usage is TRBJ1-1; D is unclear. The V end lost 0 bases, the J end lost 6 bases, and 5 bases lay between the germline ends. The germline V gene has CDR1 SQVTM and CDR2 ANQGSEA. The CDR3 loop spans 11 amino acids. The CDR3 nucleotides read TGCAGCGTTGAAGATGTTCCTGAAGCTTTCTTT. Translated, it gives CSVEDVPEAFF.

In the case of this clonotype: As the CDR3 is not closed by the conserved phenylalanine or tryptophan, this likely results from a read error. CDR3 residues: CASSEVQFGQPQHS. The CDR3, as DNA: TGTGCCAGCAGTGAAGTGCAGTTCGGTCAGCCCCAGCATTCT. This sequence joins TRBV6-1 and TRBJ1-5, with D unclear. This CDR3 is built from 14 residues. The germline V gene encodes CDR1 MNHNS and CDR2 SASEGT. Trimming left V 1 base short and J 6 bases short, with 10 bases between.